One sample yielded the 13 T cell receptor beta chains listed below, sequenced in a study of cytomegalovirus exposure and HLA in healthy donors. 13 Jbeta primers and 60 Vbeta primers were used for the PCR. The method was immunoSEQ multiplex PCR; TCRdb's version includes in-frame clones alone and lacks a portion of them. Among around 91,000 clones, around 84% were seen once, and the ten largest hold 3.5% to 5.5%. The sequencing input was PBMCs. Source of these receptors: a woman between 35 and 50 years old in good health and CMV-seropositive.

J is TRBJ2-7 and V is TRBV5-1; D unclear. The end of the DNA aligns better with TRBJ2-1, so the J call may be wrong. Germline V gene data show CDR1 as SGHRS and CDR2 as YFSETQ. The CDR3 is 15 amino acids. CDR3 DNA: TGCGCCAGCAGCTTGGATGGCAGGTCCTACAATGAGCAGTTCTTC. It codes for CASSLDGRSYNEQFF.

The chain uses TRBV5-1 and TRBJ1-1; possible D gene TRBD1, 5 bases. This CDR3 has 15 amino acids. Germline V gene sequence: CDR1 SGHRS, CDR2 YFSETQ. The germline V and J ends were trimmed by 2 bases and 5 bases, with 16 bases remaining between them. For the CDR3, the DNA is TGCGCCAGCAGCTTTGTTTCGGGGGGAGGGACTGAAGCTTTCTTT. The encoded protein is CASSFVSGGGTEAFF.

This rearrangement joins TRBV6-4 to TRBJ2-2; 7 bases line up with TRBD2. The CDR3 spans 16 residues. The V segment lost 0 bases and the J segment 6 bases; nucleotides outside the gene matches: 7. Per germline, CDR1 MRHNA and CDR2 SNTAGT. The CDR3 DNA sequence: TGTGCCAGCAGTGACTCCCCTGGGGAGGGCCCCGGGGAGCTGTTTTTT. Protein product: CASSDSPGEGPGELFF.

The chain uses TRBV28 and TRBJ2-3, with D hard to call. Trimming took 8 bases from V and 2 from J, leaving 8 bases between them. The germline V gene encodes CDR1 MDHEN and CDR2 SYDVKM. There are 12 residues in the CDR3. CDR3 nucleotides: TGTGCCAGCCGGAGTCCCACAGATACGCAGTATTTT. Encoded protein: CASRSPTDTQYF.

The chain uses TRBV11-3 and TRBJ1-1; D call uncertain. Germline V lookup: CDR1 SGHNT, CDR2 YENEEA. The V and J ends lost 4 bases and 7 bases respectively, with 7 bases between them. The CDR3 length is 11 residues. The CDR3 DNA reads as TGTGCCAGCAGCTCAGTCCATGAAGCTTTCTTT. It encodes CASSSVHEAFF.

This chain uses TRBV5-1 with TRBJ2-7; D perhaps matches TRBD1 (6 bases). The V gene lost 0 bases and the J gene lost 4 bases, with 17 bases spanning the gap. The germline gives CDR1 SGHRS, CDR2 YFSETQ. The length of the CDR3 is 16 residues. The CDR3, as DNA: TGCGCCAGCAGCTTGGATTTTCAGGGCAGGGGATACGAGCAGTACTTC. It translates to CASSLDFQGRGYEQYF.

The V and J genes are TRBV19 and TRBJ2-3; possible D gene TRBD2, 6 bases. This CDR3 has 14 residues. V was shortened by 8 bases and J by 1 base, with 13 bases between the two germline ends. Looked up from germline, CDR1 is LNHDA and CDR2 is SQIVND (reference sequence). CDR3: CASSREIGTDTQYF. DNA of the CDR3: TGTGCCAGTTCACGGGAGATCGGCACAGATACGCAGTATTTT.

The rearrangement links TRBV28 to TRBJ2-7, with TRBD2 matching over 13 bases. Unmatched junction bases numbered 5, after V lost 2 bases and J lost 4 bases. Germline CDR1 reads MDHEN; CDR2 reads SYDVKM. This CDR3 has 16 residues. The CDR3 spells CASSLLGTSGDYEQYF. The CDR3 bases are TGTGCCAGCAGTTTACTCGGGACTAGCGGGGATTACGAGCAGTACTTC. Full variable domain (remainder filled in from reference TRBV28 and TRBJ2-7): DVKVTQSSRYLVKRTGEKVFLECVQDMDHENMFWYRQDPGLGLRLIYFSYDVKMKEKGDIPEGYSVSREKKERFSLILESASTNQTSMYLCASSLLGTSGDYEQYFGPGTRLTVT.

This clone was recorded many times. The V call is TRBV9, the J call TRBJ2-7, with 10 bases matching TRBD1. V lost 4 bases, J lost 5 bases, and 9 bases stayed unmatched. Germline V CDR1 and CDR2: SGDLS, YYNGEE. This CDR3 region has 15 residues. The CDR3 sequence is CASSQLGTGADEQYF. The CDR3 DNA follows: TGTGCCAGCAGCCAACTCGGGACAGGGGCCGACGAGCAGTACTTC.

The rearrangement uses TRBV11-2 and TRBJ2-2; weak D call: TRBD2 (6 bases). This CDR3 comprises 14 residues. The germline V gene has CDR1 SGHAT and CDR2 FQNNGV. V was pared by 6 bases and J by 6 bases, with 14 bases between. CDR3 nucleotides: TGTGCCAGCAGATCGGACGGCGGGGCCGGGGAGCTGTTTTTT. Translating it yields CASRSDGGAGELFF. Full variable domain (outside the CDR3, taken from reference TRBV11-2 and TRBJ2-2): EAGVAQSPRYKIIEKRQSVAFWCNPISGHATLYWYQQILGQGPKLLIQFQNNGVVDDSQLPKDRFSAERLKGVDSTLKIQPAKLEDSAVYLCASRSDGGAGELFFGEGSRLTVL.

V and J are TRBV11-3 and TRBJ2-2; 9 bases align to TRBD2. The CDR3 has 15 residues. Germline lookup yields CDR1 SGHNT and CDR2 YENEEA. Unmatched junction bases numbered 1, after V lost 1 base and J lost 4 bases. Here the CDR3 DNA reads TGTGCCAGCAGCTTAGCAGCGGGGGGCACCGGGGAGCTGTTTTTT. Translating it yields CASSLAAGGTGELFF. Based on the CDR3 plus reference TRBV11-3 and TRBJ2-2, the full variable domain is EAGVVQSPRYKIIEKKQPVAFWCNPISGHNTLYWYLQNLGQGPELLIRYENEEAVDDSQLPKDRFSAERLKGVDSTLKIQPAELGDSAVYLCASSLAAGGTGELFFGEGSRLTVL.

This clone was observed a handful of times. CDR3 in DNA: TGTGCCAGCAGTTTAGAGGTTGGCCTTAATCAGCCCCAGCATTTT. It translates to CASSLEVGLNQPQHF. The rearrangement links TRBV27 to TRBJ1-5; D gene uncertain. V was shortened by 2 bases and J by 4 bases, with 12 bases between the two germline ends. Germline V CDR1 and CDR2: MNHEY, SMNVEV (reference sequence). The CDR3 covers 15 residues.

V usage is TRBV2 and J usage is TRBJ1-1, with D perhaps matching TRBD1 (5 bases). The CDR3 runs to 13 residues. Germline CDR1 reads SNHLY; CDR2 reads FYNNEI. V was shortened by 8 bases and J by 0 bases, with 10 bases between the two germline ends. As DNA, the CDR3 is TGTGCCAGCGGAGGGGAAATGAACACTGAAGCTTTCTTT. This codes for CASGGEMNTEAFF.